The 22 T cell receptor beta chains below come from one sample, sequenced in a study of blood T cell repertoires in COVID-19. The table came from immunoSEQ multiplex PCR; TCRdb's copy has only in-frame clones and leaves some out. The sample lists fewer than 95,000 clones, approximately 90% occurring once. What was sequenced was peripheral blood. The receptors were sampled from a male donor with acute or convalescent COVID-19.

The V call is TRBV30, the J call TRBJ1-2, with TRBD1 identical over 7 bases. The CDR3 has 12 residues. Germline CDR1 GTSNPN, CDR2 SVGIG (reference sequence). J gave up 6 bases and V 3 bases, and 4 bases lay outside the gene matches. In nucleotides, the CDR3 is TGTGCCTGGAGCCAGGGGGGAGATGGCTACACCTTC. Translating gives CAWSQGGDGYTF.

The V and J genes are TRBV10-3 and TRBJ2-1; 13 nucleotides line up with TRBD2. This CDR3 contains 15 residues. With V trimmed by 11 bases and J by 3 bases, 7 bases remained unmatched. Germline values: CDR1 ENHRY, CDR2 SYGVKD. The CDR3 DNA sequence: TGTGCCGCTAGAGGGACTAGCGGGGACTACAATGAGCAGTTCTTC. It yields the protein CAARGTSGDYNEQFF.

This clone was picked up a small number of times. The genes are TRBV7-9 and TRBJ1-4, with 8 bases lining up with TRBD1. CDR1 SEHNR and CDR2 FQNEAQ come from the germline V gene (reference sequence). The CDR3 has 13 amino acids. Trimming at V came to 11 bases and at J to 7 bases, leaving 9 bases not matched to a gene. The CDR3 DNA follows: TGTGCCGGCGCACAGGGGGAGGGTGAAAAACTGTTTTTT. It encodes CAGAQGEGEKLFF.

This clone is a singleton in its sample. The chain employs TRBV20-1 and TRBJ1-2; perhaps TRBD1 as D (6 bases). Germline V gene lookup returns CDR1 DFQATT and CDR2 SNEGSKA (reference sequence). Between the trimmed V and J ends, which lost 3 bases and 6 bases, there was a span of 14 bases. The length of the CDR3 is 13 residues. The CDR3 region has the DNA TGCAGTGCTAGTTCAGGGGAGTGGGATGGCTACACCTTC. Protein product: CSASSGEWDGYTF.

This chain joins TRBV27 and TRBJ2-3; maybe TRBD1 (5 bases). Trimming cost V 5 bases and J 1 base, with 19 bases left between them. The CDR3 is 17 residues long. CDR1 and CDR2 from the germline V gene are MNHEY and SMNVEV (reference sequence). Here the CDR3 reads CASSPRQTWVGTDTQYF. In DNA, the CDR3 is TGTGCCAGCAGTCCTCGACAGACATGGGTCGGCACAGATACGCAGTATTTT.

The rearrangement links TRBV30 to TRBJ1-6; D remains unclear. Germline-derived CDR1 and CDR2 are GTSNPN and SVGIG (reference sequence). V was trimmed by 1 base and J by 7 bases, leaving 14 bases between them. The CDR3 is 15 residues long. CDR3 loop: CAWSETATGNSPLHF. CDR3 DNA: TGTGCCTGGAGTGAAACCGCGACGGGGAATTCACCCCTCCACTTT.

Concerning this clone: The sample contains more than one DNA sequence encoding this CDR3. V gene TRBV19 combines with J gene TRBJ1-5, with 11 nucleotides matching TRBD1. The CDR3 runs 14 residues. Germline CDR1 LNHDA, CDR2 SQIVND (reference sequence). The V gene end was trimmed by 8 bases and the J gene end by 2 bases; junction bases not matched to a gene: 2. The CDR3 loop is CASGGQGGNQPQHF. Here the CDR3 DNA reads TGTGCCAGTGGGGGACAGGGGGGCAATCAGCCCCAGCATTTT.

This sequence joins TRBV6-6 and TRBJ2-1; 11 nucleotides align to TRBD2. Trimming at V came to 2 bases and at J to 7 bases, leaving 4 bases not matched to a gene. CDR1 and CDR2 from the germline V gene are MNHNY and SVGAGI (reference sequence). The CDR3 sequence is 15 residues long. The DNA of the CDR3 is TGTGCCAGCAGTTACGAGTCTAGCGGGGGGAATGAGCAGTTCTTC. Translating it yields CASSYESSGGNEQFF.

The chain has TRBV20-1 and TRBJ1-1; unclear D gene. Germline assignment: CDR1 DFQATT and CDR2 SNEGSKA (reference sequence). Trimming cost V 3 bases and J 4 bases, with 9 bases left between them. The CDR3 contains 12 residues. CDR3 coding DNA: TGCAGTGCTAGTAACACGGGCACTGAAGCTTTCTTT. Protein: CSASNTGTEAFF.

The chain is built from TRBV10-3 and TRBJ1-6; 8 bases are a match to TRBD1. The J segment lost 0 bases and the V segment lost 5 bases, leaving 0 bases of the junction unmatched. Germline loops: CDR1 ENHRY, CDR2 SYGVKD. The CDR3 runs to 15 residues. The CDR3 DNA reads TGTGCCATCAGTACAGGGGGCTCCTATAATTCACCCCTCCACTTT. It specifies CAISTGGSYNSPLHF.

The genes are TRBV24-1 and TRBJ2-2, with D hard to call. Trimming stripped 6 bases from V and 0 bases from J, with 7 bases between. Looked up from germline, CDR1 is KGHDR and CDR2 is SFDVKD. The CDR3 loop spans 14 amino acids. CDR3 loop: CATSLQTNTGELFF. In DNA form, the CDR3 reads TGTGCCACCAGTTTACAGACGAACACCGGGGAGCTGTTTTTT.

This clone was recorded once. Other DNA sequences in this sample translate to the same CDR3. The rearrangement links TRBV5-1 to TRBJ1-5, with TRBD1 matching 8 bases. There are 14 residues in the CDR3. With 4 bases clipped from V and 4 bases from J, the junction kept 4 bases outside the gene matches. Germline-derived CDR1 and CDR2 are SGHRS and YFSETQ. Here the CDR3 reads CASSLGTGNQPQHF. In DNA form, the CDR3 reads TGCGCCAGCAGCCTAGGGACAGGAAATCAGCCCCAGCATTTT.

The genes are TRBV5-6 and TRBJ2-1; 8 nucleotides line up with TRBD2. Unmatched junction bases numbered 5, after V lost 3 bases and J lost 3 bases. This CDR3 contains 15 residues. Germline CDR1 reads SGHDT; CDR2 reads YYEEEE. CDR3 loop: CASSSPSGYYNEQFF. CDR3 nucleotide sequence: TGTGCCAGCAGCTCCCCTAGCGGGTACTACAATGAGCAGTTCTTC. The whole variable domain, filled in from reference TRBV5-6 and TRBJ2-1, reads DAGVTQSPTHLIKTRGQQVTLRCSPKSGHDTVSWYQQALGQGPQFIFQYYEEEERQRGNFPDRFSGHQFPNYSSELNVNALLLGDSALYLCASSSPSGYYNEQFFGPGTRLTVL.

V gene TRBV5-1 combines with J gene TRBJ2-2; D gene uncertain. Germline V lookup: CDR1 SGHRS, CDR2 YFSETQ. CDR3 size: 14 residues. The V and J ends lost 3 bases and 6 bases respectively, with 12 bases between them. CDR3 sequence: CASSSSRPAGELFF. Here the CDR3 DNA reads TGCGCCAGCAGCTCCTCCCGTCCCGCCGGGGAGCTGTTTTTT.

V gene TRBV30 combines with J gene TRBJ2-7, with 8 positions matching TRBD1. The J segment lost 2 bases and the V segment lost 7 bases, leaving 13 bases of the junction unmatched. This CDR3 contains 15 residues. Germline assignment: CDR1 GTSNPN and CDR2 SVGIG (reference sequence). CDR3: CASSTPGQVPYEQYF. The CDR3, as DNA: TGTGCCTCCTCCACCCCGGGACAGGTCCCCTACGAGCAGTACTTC.

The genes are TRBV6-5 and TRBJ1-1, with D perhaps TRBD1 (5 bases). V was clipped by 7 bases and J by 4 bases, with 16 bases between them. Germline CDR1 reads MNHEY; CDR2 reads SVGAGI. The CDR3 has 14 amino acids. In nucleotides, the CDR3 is TGTGCCAGCAAGCGGGGGGGGACGGTCACTGAAGCTTTCTTT. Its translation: CASKRGGTVTEAFF.

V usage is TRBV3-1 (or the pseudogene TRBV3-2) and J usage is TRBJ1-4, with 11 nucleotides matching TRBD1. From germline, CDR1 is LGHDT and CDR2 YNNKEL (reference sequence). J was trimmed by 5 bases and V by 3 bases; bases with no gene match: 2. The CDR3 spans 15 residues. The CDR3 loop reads CASSQGTGGNEKLFF. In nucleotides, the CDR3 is TGTGCCAGCAGCCAGGGGACAGGGGGAAATGAAAAACTGTTTTTT.

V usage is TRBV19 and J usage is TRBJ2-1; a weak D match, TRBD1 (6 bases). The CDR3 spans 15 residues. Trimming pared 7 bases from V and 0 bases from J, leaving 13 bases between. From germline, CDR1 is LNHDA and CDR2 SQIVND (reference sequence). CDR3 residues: CASTGTLFSYNEQFF. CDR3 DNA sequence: TGTGCCAGTACCGGGACACTATTCTCCTACAATGAGCAGTTCTTC.

In nucleotides, the CDR3 is TGTGCCAGCACTATTCCGGCGGGGGACGGTACTGAAGCTTTCTTT. This translates into CASTIPAGDGTEAFF. The gene calls are TRBV6-5 and TRBJ1-1; D possibly corresponds to TRBD1 (5 bases). In germline, CDR1 is MNHEY, CDR2 SVGAGI. The CDR3 length is 15 residues. V was trimmed by 7 bases and J by 5 bases, leaving 20 bases between them.

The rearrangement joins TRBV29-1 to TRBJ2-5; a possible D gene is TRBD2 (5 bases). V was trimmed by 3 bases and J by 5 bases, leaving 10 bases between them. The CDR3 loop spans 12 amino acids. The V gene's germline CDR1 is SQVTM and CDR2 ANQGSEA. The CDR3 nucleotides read TGCAGCGTTGAGGGCCTAGCTGAGACCCAGTACTTC. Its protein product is CSVEGLAETQYF. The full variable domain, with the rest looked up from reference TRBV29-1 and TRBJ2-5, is SAVISQKPSRDICQRGTSLTIQCQVDSQVTMMFWYRQQPGQSLTLIATANQGSEATYESGFVIDKFPISRPNLTFSTLTVSNMSPEDSSIYLCSVEGLAETQYFGPGTRLLVL.

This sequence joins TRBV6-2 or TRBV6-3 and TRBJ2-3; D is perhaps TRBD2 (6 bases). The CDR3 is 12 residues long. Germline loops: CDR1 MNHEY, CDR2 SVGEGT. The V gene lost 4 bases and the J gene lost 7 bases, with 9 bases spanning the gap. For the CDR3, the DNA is TGTGCCAGCAGTTCTCTAGCGCATACGCAGTATTTT. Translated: CASSSLAHTQYF.

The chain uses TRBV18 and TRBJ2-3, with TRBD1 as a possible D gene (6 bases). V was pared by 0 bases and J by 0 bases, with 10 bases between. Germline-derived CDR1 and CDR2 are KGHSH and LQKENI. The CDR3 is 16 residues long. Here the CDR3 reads CASSPPRTVSTDTQYF. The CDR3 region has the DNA TGTGCCAGCTCACCACCGAGGACAGTTAGCACAGATACGCAGTATTTT.